A single sample is the source of the 10 T cell receptor beta chains below, sequenced in a study of blood T cells in healthy people across ages. A second PCR, run for roughly 7 to 12 cycles, used a sample-barcoded 5' primer plus a J-beta primer mix. TCRdb itself ran the 5' RACE reads through MiXCR, one entry per CDR3 protein. The sample lists 1.8 million or so distinct CDR3 sequences, about 39% occurring once. Sequencing was carried out using blood. These receptors were taken from a human donor in good health.

The V call is TRBV9, the J call TRBJ2-7; 8 bases fit TRBD1. Germline CDR1 is SGDLS and CDR2 is YYNGEE. J lost 9 bases, V lost 2 bases, and 4 bases had no gene match. CDR3 length: 12 amino acids. The CDR3 protein is CASSVGTGVQYF. Written as DNA, the CDR3 is TGTGCCAGCAGCGTCGGGACAGGCGTGCAGTACTTC.

This clonotype was seen more than once but under ten times. Relative to the germline gene, one junction end is altered; a read error may explain this. The V gene is TRBV25-1, the J gene TRBJ2-4; 9 positions match TRBD1. Matching the DNA end better, TRBJ2-5 makes the J call doubtful. Germline CDR1 reads MGHDK; CDR2 reads SYGVNS. The CDR3 spans 16 residues. The CDR3, as DNA: TGTGCCGGCAGTGATCAACGGACAGGGGCGGTGGAGACCCAGTACTTC. Translation gives CAGSDQRTGAVETQYF.

This clonotype was detected a few times. V is TRBV7-9 and J is TRBJ1-2; 7 bases agree with TRBD1. CDR3 length: 13 amino acids. Germline CDR1 and CDR2: SEHNR and FQNEAQ (reference sequence). V lost 5 bases, J lost 8 bases, and 8 bases stayed unmatched. The CDR3 sequence: CASSQTGLLGYTF. In nucleotides, the CDR3 is TGTGCCAGCAGCCAGACAGGGTTGTTAGGCTACACCTTC.

The chain combines TRBV6-6 with TRBJ1-2; 7 nucleotides agree with TRBD1. The germline gives CDR1 MNHNY, CDR2 SVGAGI (reference sequence). The CDR3 consists of 14 residues. The trim removed 4 bases at V and 8 bases at J, leaving 10 bases unmatched. This CDR3 reads CASSSLTGFEGYTF. CDR3 nucleotides: TGTGCCAGCAGTTCCTTGACAGGGTTCGAGGGCTACACCTTC.

The chain uses TRBV20-1 and TRBJ2-4; TRBD1 might be the D (6 bases). The J call is uncertain, as TRBJ2-5 better fits the DNA end. CDR1 is DFQATT and CDR2 is SNEGSKA in the germline V gene (reference sequence). The CDR3 length is 12 residues. The CDR3 here is CSALTGLETQYF. In DNA form, the CDR3 reads TGCAGTGCCCTAACAGGGTTGGAGACCCAGTACTTC.

The V call is TRBV24-1, the J call TRBJ1-1, with D unresolved. CDR3 length: 13 amino acids. With 7 bases removed from V and 4 bases from J, the gap between germline ends came to 12 bases. From germline, CDR1 is KGHDR and CDR2 SFDVKD. CDR3 loop: CATRGPFGTEAFF. The CDR3 bases are TGTGCCACCAGGGGCCCCTTTGGCACTGAAGCTTTCTTT.

Concerning this clonotype itself: One end of the junction varies from germline; a read error may be responsible. The chain employs TRBV7-2 and TRBJ2-5, with D possibly being TRBD1 or TRBD2 (5 bases each). Germline assignment: CDR1 SGHTA and CDR2 FQGNSA. This CDR3 is built from 13 residues. The CDR3 DNA reads TGTGCCAACAGCCGGGACCCATTGGAGACCCAGTACTTC. This encodes CANSRDPLETQYF.

This chain connects TRBV6-2 or TRBV6-3 to TRBJ2-7; D is uncertain. V was cut by 5 bases and J by 3 bases, with 8 bases left in between. In germline, CDR1 is MNHEY, CDR2 SVGEGT. The CDR3 totals 12 residues. The CDR3 is CASSATSYEQYF. For the CDR3, the DNA is TGTGCCAGCAGTGCGACAAGCTACGAGCAGTACTTC.

In this sample, this clonotype turned up a few times. This sequence joins TRBV7-8 and TRBJ2-7; 8 nucleotides agree with TRBD1. The V and J ends lost 0 bases and 2 bases, in that order; junction bases with no gene match: 6. The CDR3 is 16 residues long. CDR1 and CDR2 from the germline V gene are SGHVS and FQNEAQ. CDR3 sequence reads: CASSLAPGQATYEQYF. The CDR3 DNA sequence: TGTGCCAGCAGCTTAGCCCCGGGACAGGCCACCTACGAGCAGTACTTC.

In its sample, this clonotype was seen a few times. The V gene is TRBV4-3, the J gene TRBJ1-1; D unresolved. Per the germline V gene, CDR1 is LGHNA and CDR2 is YSLEER. This CDR3 has 17 residues. Trimming left V 4 bases short and J 0 bases short, with 18 bases between. The CDR3 DNA follows: TGCGCCAGCAGCCTAGATCCCAAAGGCTCGATGAACACTGAAGCTTTCTTT. Protein sequence: CASSLDPKGSMNTEAFF.